This T cell receptor beta chain is drawn from a study of shared clonotypes between healthy human individuals. Caucasian adults living in Nashville, Tennessee, provided all samples. Findings and limits, study-wide: The represented genetic and exposure-history diversity was limited by the small number of donors.

Deep was the level used in running the assay. This table comes from immunoSEQ multiplex PCR, and its TCRdb copy is limited to in-frame clones, with some not included. There are some 500,000 clones in the sample; 70% to 80% occur only once, and less than 15% lies in the top ten. As regards this clone: Its specificity is not known.

Germline CDR1 reads LGHNA; CDR2 reads YSLEER. CDR3 length: 17 residues. The V end was cut by 4 bases, the J end by 0 bases, with 16 bases between. The source material was PBMCs. The sequence was collected from a middle-aged woman in good health. Some clones in this sample may be carry-over from other donors' samples. This chain joins TRBV4-3 and TRBJ2-1; maybe TRBD2 (6 bases). As DNA, the CDR3 is TGCGCCAGCAGCCGCCGAGCGGGTCAGAGCTCCTACAATGAGCAGTTCTTC. It is translated as CASSRRAGQSSYNEQFF.